A single sample is the source of the 29 T cell receptor beta chains below, sequenced in a study of shared clonotypes between healthy human individuals. Data came from immunoSEQ multiplex PCR; TCRdb stores just in-frame clones and leaves some out. The sample yields under 1 million clones, approximately 97% seen once. Only CD45RO-negative cells positively selected for CCR7 counted as naive CD8 cells, so terminally differentiated effector memory CD45RA+ cells were excluded. Sequenced: naive CD8+ T cells sorted from blood. The receptors shown here come from a man between 25 and 39 years old in good health.

The chain carries TRBV11-2 and TRBJ2-1; D call uncertain. CDR1 and CDR2 (germline): SGHAT, FQNNGV. V gave up 5 bases and J gave up 5 bases, with 7 bases separating them. The CDR3 is made up of 12 amino acids. CDR3 nucleotides: TGTGCCAGCAGCCCCCTAAACAATGAGCAGTTCTTC. This encodes CASSPLNNEQFF.

The chain uses TRBV27 and TRBJ2-2, with D uncertain. From germline, CDR1 is MNHEY and CDR2 SMNVEV (reference sequence). The V and J ends lost 4 bases and 10 bases respectively, with 7 bases between them. The CDR3 consists of 11 residues. This chain's CDR3 is CASSSGPELFF. The CDR3 DNA sequence: TGTGCCAGCAGTTCAGGTCCGGAGCTGTTTTTT.

The J gene is TRBJ1-5, the V gene TRBV9; no reliable D call. The ends were cut back, 7 bases at V and 4 bases at J, with 12 bases in the middle. CDR1 and CDR2 (germline): SGDLS, YYNGEE. This CDR3 has 13 residues. CDR3 coding DNA: TGTGCCAGCGGGAGTAGCCCAAATCAGCCCCAGCATTTT. Protein sequence: CASGSSPNQPQHF.

The CDR3 here is CASSQDLGSPNYGYTF. The CDR3 DNA follows: TGCGCCAGCAGCCAAGATCTGGGCAGTCCGAACTATGGCTACACCTTC. The chain recombines TRBV4-3 with TRBJ1-2; D unclear. This CDR3 is 16 amino acids long. Germline V lookup: CDR1 LGHNA, CDR2 YSLEER. The V and J ends lost 0 bases and 2 bases respectively, with 13 bases between them.

The genes are TRBV2 and TRBJ2-7; 8 nucleotides agree with TRBD2. Germline CDR1 reads SNHLY; CDR2 reads FYNNEI. The CDR3 is made up of 14 amino acids. Unmatched junction bases numbered 12, after V lost 10 bases and J lost 4 bases. The CDR3 region has the DNA TGTGCCATAATAAGCGGGAGTGAGATGTACGAGCAGTACTTC. Translated: CAIISGSEMYEQYF.

As DNA, the CDR3 is TGTGCCAGCAGTTTCGGGGAGCCTAGGGATACGCAGTATTTT. This gives the protein CASSFGEPRDTQYF. The chain couples TRBV28 to TRBJ2-3, with a weak D call TRBD2 (5 bases). Trimming shortened V by 3 bases and J by 6 bases, and 13 bases separated the two germline ends. This CDR3 has 14 residues. In germline, CDR1 is MDHEN, CDR2 SYDVKM.

The chain's CDR3 is CASRVGNQPQHF. CDR3 nucleotides: TGTGCCAGTAGAGTAGGCAATCAGCCCCAGCATTTT. J is TRBJ1-5 and V is TRBV19; no clear D. The V and J ends lost 6 bases and 2 bases respectively, with 5 bases between them. Germline CDR1 is LNHDA and CDR2 is SQIVND (reference sequence). The CDR3 length is 12 residues.

This clone was seen just once. The V call is TRBV30, the J call TRBJ2-7; 9 bases are a match to TRBD1. Unmatched junction bases numbered 1, after V lost 1 base and J lost 6 bases. Germline loops: CDR1 GTSNPN, CDR2 SVGIG (reference sequence). The CDR3 loop spans 12 amino acids. The CDR3 sequence is CAWSGDRVEQYF. CDR3 coding DNA: TGTGCCTGGAGTGGGGACAGGGTCGAGCAGTACTTC.

CDR3 in amino acids: CASGDRNTGELFF. The CDR3 DNA is TGCGCCAGCGGCGACCGGAACACCGGGGAGCTGTTTTTT. The chain couples TRBV10-2 to TRBJ2-2; D is undetermined. There are 13 residues in the CDR3. Trimming removed 8 bases from V and 1 base from J, with 8 bases in between. Germline V gene sequence: CDR1 WSHSY, CDR2 SAAADI.

The rearrangement joins TRBV7-9 to TRBJ2-3; 10 bases map to TRBD1. Germline CDR1 reads SEHNR; CDR2 reads FQNEAQ (reference sequence). After removal of 5 bases from V and 5 bases from J, the junction contained 10 bases not matched to a gene. This CDR3 region has 16 residues. The CDR3 DNA is TGTGCCAGCAGCCTCCCGCGACAGGGGGCGGAAGATACGCAGTATTTT. This encodes CASSLPRQGAEDTQYF.

The chain has TRBV7-9 and TRBJ2-1; D tentatively fits TRBD1 or TRBD2 (5 bases each). CDR1 and CDR2 from the germline V gene are SEHNR and FQNEAQ (reference sequence). Trimming removed 1 base from V and 7 bases from J, with 8 bases in between. The CDR3 is 13 amino acids. DNA of the CDR3: TGTGCCAGCAGCTTAGTCTGGGGGAATGAGCAGTTCTTC. Its translation: CASSLVWGNEQFF.

This clone was picked up one time. The gene calls are TRBV7-6 and TRBJ1-1; 7 bases fit TRBD1. This CDR3 comprises 16 residues. The V gene end was trimmed by 4 bases and the J gene end by 4 bases; junction bases not matched to a gene: 12. Germline V gene data show CDR1 as SGHVS and CDR2 as FNYEAQ. The CDR3 protein is CASSSILTGARTEAFF. DNA of the CDR3: TGTGCCAGCAGCTCCATACTCACAGGGGCGCGCACTGAAGCTTTCTTT.

This chain uses TRBV5-6 with TRBJ2-5; a weak D match, TRBD2 (6 bases). The germline gives CDR1 SGHDT, CDR2 YYEEEE. This CDR3 has 13 residues. V gave up 2 bases and J gave up 3 bases, with 8 bases separating them. In DNA, the CDR3 is TGTGCCAGCAGCTTTTCGGGGGAAGAGACCCAGTACTTC. Translation: CASSFSGEETQYF.

The J gene is TRBJ2-5, the V gene TRBV7-7; 10 bases match TRBD1. V trimming: 5 bases; J trimming: 3 bases; junction bases outside the gene matches: 6. Germline-derived CDR1 and CDR2 are SSHAT and FNYEAQ (reference sequence). This CDR3 contains 15 residues. The CDR3 DNA follows: TGTGCCAGCAGCAACCGACAGGGGGCAAAAGAGACCCAGTACTTC. Translated, it gives CASSNRQGAKETQYF.

The chain has TRBV28 and TRBJ2-7, with 11 bases lining up with TRBD1. Germline V gene lookup returns CDR1 MDHEN and CDR2 SYDVKM. V gave up 6 bases and J gave up 3 bases; unmatched junction bases: 19. This CDR3 spans 19 amino acids. CDR3 residues: CASSSKQDRGPWLDYEQYF. CDR3 bases: TGTGCCAGCAGCTCAAAACAGGACAGGGGGCCCTGGTTGGACTACGAGCAGTACTTC.

Here the CDR3 reads CASSLDRWGSYREKLFF. CDR3 bases: TGTGCCAGCAGCTTAGATCGTTGGGGATCTTATAGAGAAAAACTGTTTTTT. This rearrangement joins TRBV11-2 to TRBJ1-4; D unresolved. Trimming shortened V by 0 bases and J by 8 bases, and 19 bases separated the two germline ends. CDR1 and CDR2 (germline): SGHAT, FQNNGV. The CDR3 is made up of 17 amino acids. Supplemented by reference TRBV11-2 and TRBJ1-4, the full variable domain reads EAGVAQSPRYKIIEKRQSVAFWCNPISGHATLYWYQQILGQGPKLLIQFQNNGVVDDSQLPKDRFSAERLKGVDSTLKIQPAKLEDSAVYLCASSLDRWGSYREKLFFGSGTQLSVL.

The chain has TRBV9 and TRBJ1-2, with D possibly TRBD1 on 5 matching bases. The CDR3 length is 12 residues. Trimming stripped 4 bases from V and 8 bases from J, with 12 bases between. Germline V gene sequence: CDR1 SGDLS, CDR2 YYNGEE. The CDR3 bases are TGTGCCAGCAGCACCAGACAGTCCGGCTACACCTTC. Translated, it gives CASSTRQSGYTF.

The V call is TRBV27, the J call TRBJ1-1; 10 bases fit TRBD1. This CDR3 is built from 14 residues. J was trimmed by 3 bases and V by 3 bases; bases with no gene match: 1. Germline CDR1 and CDR2: MNHEY and SMNVEV (reference sequence). The DNA of the CDR3 is TGTGCCAGCAGTTTCGGGACAGGGGACACTGAAGCTTTCTTT. Amino acids: CASSFGTGDTEAFF.

The genes are TRBV5-5 and TRBJ1-5, with 11 bases matching TRBD1. With 4 bases clipped from V and 1 base from J, the junction kept 7 bases outside the gene matches. Germline CDR1 SGHKS, CDR2 YYEKEE (reference sequence). This CDR3 spans 17 amino acids. CDR3 region: CASSVGQGAISNQPQHF. The CDR3 DNA follows: TGTGCCAGCAGCGTTGGACAGGGGGCGATCAGCAATCAGCCCCAGCATTTT.

With respect to this clone: The sample has other DNA sequences that encode this CDR3 too. V is TRBV27 and J is TRBJ1-5; 7 bases fit TRBD1. Germline V gene sequence: CDR1 MNHEY, CDR2 SMNVEV (reference sequence). The J segment lost 7 bases and the V segment lost 6 bases, leaving 3 bases of the junction unmatched. The CDR3 totals 12 residues. CDR3 nucleotide sequence: TGTGCCAGCAGCCCAGGGGGGCAGCCCCAGCATTTT. It encodes CASSPGGQPQHF.

The chain employs TRBV4-1 and TRBJ2-3; D not certain. Trimming shortened V by 0 bases and J by 2 bases, and 9 bases separated the two germline ends. The CDR3 contains 15 residues. Per germline, CDR1 MGHRA and CDR2 YSYEKL. The CDR3 spells CASSQDRADTDTQYF. The DNA for the CDR3 is TGCGCCAGCAGCCAAGATCGGGCCGACACAGATACGCAGTATTTT.

The chain uses TRBV28 and TRBJ2-3, with 15 bases matching TRBD2. The CDR3 has 19 amino acids. Germline values: CDR1 MDHEN, CDR2 SYDVKM. V shed 3 bases and J 0 bases; nucleotides not matched to a gene: 7. CDR3 sequence reads: CASSFGLAGGPGSTDTQYF. CDR3 DNA: TGTGCCAGCAGTTTCGGACTAGCGGGAGGGCCGGGAAGCACAGATACGCAGTATTTT.

The chain couples TRBV28 to TRBJ1-3; 8 positions agree with TRBD1. CDR3 length: 17 amino acids. The V gene end was trimmed by 4 bases and the J gene end by 3 bases; junction bases not matched to a gene: 11. CDR1 MDHEN and CDR2 SYDVKM come from the germline V gene. CDR3 DNA sequence: TGTGCCAGCAGTTACCCCATCAGGGGGCGGTATGGAAACACCATATATTTT. Protein sequence: CASSYPIRGRYGNTIYF.

The V call is TRBV5-4, the J call TRBJ1-1; D ambiguous. The CDR3 spans 13 residues. Trimming removed 4 bases at V and 4 bases at J, with 11 bases between. Germline V CDR1 and CDR2: SGHNT, YYREEE (reference sequence). The CDR3 nucleotides are TGTGCCAGCAGCCCCCTAGAGTCCACTGAAGCTTTCTTT. Translated, it gives CASSPLESTEAFF.

This sequence joins TRBV7-9 and TRBJ2-1, with D uncertain. V was pared by 3 bases and J by 0 bases, with 12 bases between. Per the germline V gene, CDR1 is SEHNR and CDR2 is FQNEAQ (reference sequence). This CDR3 region has 16 residues. CDR3 amino acids: CASSFRQFSSYNEQFF. The CDR3 bases are TGTGCCAGCAGCTTCCGCCAGTTTAGCTCCTACAATGAGCAGTTCTTC. The full variable domain, with the rest looked up from reference TRBV7-9 and TRBJ2-1, is DTGVSQNPRHKITKRGQNVTFRCDPISEHNRLYWYRQTLGQGPEFLTYFQNEAQLEKSRLLSDRFSAERPKGSFSTLEIQRTEQGDSAMYLCASSFRQFSSYNEQFFGPGTRLTVL.

The V and J genes are TRBV25-1 and TRBJ2-5; D remains ambiguous. The CDR3 has 13 residues. The germline V gene has CDR1 MGHDK and CDR2 SYGVNS. V was pared by 1 base and J by 3 bases, with 6 bases between. CDR3 sequence (DNA): TGTGCCAGCAGTGAATTAGAGAAAGAGACCCAGTACTTC. Protein product: CASSELEKETQYF.

The chain joins TRBV2 to TRBJ2-1; 7 bases map to TRBD2. V lost 6 bases and J lost 8; bases outside the gene matches: 19. This CDR3 spans 17 amino acids. Germline lookup yields CDR1 SNHLY and CDR2 FYNNEI. CDR3 nucleotide sequence: TGTGCCAGCAGCGAATGGGGGGGGTTGGGCCCCGCCGATGAGCAGTTCTTC. Its translation: CASSEWGGLGPADEQFF.

This chain joins TRBV27 and TRBJ1-3; the match to TRBD1 covers 8 bases. CDR1 is MNHEY, CDR2 SMNVEV, per germline (reference sequence). With V trimmed by 4 bases and J by 11 bases, 1 base remained unmatched. The CDR3 extends over 11 amino acids. The chain's CDR3 is CASSSGGPIYF. CDR3 nucleotides: TGTGCCAGCAGTTCAGGGGGCCCCATATATTTT.

V and J are TRBV4-2 and TRBJ2-7; the D is unclear. There are 14 residues in the CDR3. CDR1 and CDR2 (germline): LGHNA, YNFKEQ. The ends were cut back, 2 bases at V and 5 bases at J, with 13 bases in the middle. CDR3 region: CASSQIQDPDEQYF. The CDR3 DNA reads as TGTGCCAGCAGCCAAATTCAAGACCCCGACGAGCAGTACTTC.